Below, 21 T cell receptor beta chains from the same sample are listed, as sequenced in a study of blood T cell repertoires in COVID-19. The table came from immunoSEQ multiplex PCR; TCRdb's copy has only in-frame clones and leaves some out. The sample carries about 140,000 clones, over 75% recorded once. Sample: peripheral blood. Receptors originate from a woman aged 55-69 years with active COVID-19.

The rearrangement joins TRBV5-1 to TRBJ1-6, with TRBD1 identical over 9 bases. This CDR3 has 16 residues. Germline values: CDR1 SGHRS, CDR2 YFSETQ. Trimming removed 0 bases from V and 8 bases from J; junction bases left unmatched: 6. CDR3 nucleotides: TGCGCCAGCAGCTTGGCCCCGGACAGGGGAGATTCACCCCTCCACTTT. This gives the protein CASSLAPDRGDSPLHF.

The J gene is TRBJ2-2, the V gene TRBV7-9, with 8 bases matching TRBD2. The V gene's germline CDR1 is SEHNR and CDR2 FQNEAQ (reference sequence). This CDR3 has 14 amino acids. Trimming at V came to 6 bases and at J to 4 bases, leaving 4 bases not matched to a gene. CDR3 sequence: CASRASGSTGELFF. The CDR3 nucleotides are TGTGCCAGCAGGGCGAGCGGGAGCACCGGGGAGCTGTTTTTT. The whole variable domain, filled in from reference TRBV7-9 and TRBJ2-2, reads DTGVSQNPRHKITKRGQNVTFRCDPISEHNRLYWYRQTLGQGPEFLTYFQNEAQLEKSRLLSDRFSAERPKGSFSTLEIQRTEQGDSAMYLCASRASGSTGELFFGEGSRLTVL.

The chain joins TRBV21-1 to TRBJ1-3; TRBD1, the table's D call, lacks a check against the DNA. TRBV21-1 constitutes a pseudogene. This CDR3 spans 21 amino acids. The CDR3 here is CASSKDRFPAHPGASGNTIYF. The CDR3 DNA reads TGTGCCAGCAGCAAAGACCGGTTCCCAGCCCACCCAGGCGCCTCTGGAAACACCATATATTTT.

This rearrangement joins TRBV4-3 to TRBJ2-7, with D possibly matching TRBD1 (6 bases). CDR3 size: 17 residues. V dropped 4 bases and J dropped 0 bases, with 19 bases sitting between them. Germline V gives CDR1 LGHNA, CDR2 YSLEER. The CDR3 is CASSRETGIQSSYEQYF. The CDR3 DNA follows: TGCGCCAGCAGCCGAGAAACAGGGATCCAAAGCTCCTACGAGCAGTACTTC.

The sample holds a few counts of this clone. The V and J genes are TRBV27 and TRBJ1-3, with 10 bases fitting TRBD1. Trimming took 5 bases from V and 4 from J; bases not matched to a gene: 11. CDR3 length: 17 amino acids. In germline, CDR1 is MNHEY, CDR2 SMNVEV (reference sequence). The CDR3 DNA reads TGTGCCAGCAGTAAAAGACCGGGACAGGGGATCGGAAACACCATATATTTT. Encoded protein: CASSKRPGQGIGNTIYF.

J is TRBJ2-3 and V is TRBV10-3; tentatively, D is TRBD2 (5 bases). The CDR3 extends over 16 amino acids. The germline V gene encodes CDR1 ENHRY and CDR2 SYGVKD. V was pared by 3 bases and J by 2 bases, with 15 bases between. The CDR3 here is CAISELEGSITDTQYF. In nucleotides, the CDR3 is TGTGCCATCAGTGAACTCGAAGGGAGCATCACAGATACGCAGTATTTT.

V gene TRBV11-2 combines with J gene TRBJ2-7; maybe TRBD1 (6 bases). Trimming removed 5 bases at V and 0 bases at J, with 20 bases between. CDR3 length equals 17 residues. CDR1 and CDR2 (germline): SGHAT, FQNNGV. The CDR3 reads CASSAPRGTPSSYEQYF. Written as DNA, the CDR3 is TGTGCCAGCAGCGCTCCCCGAGGGACACCAAGCTCCTACGAGCAGTACTTC.

This clone was observed once. V is TRBV7-3 and J is TRBJ2-5; 8 bases fit TRBD1. Germline loops: CDR1 SGHTA, CDR2 FQGTGA. V was clipped by 4 bases and J by 2 bases; unmatched bases: 3. CDR3 length equals 14 residues. CDR3 protein: CASSSGQGQETQYF. CDR3 nucleotide sequence: TGTGCCAGCAGCTCCGGACAGGGTCAAGAGACCCAGTACTTC.

The chain recombines TRBV7-2 with TRBJ2-7, with 12 nucleotides matching TRBD1. The germline gives CDR1 SGHTA, CDR2 FQGNSA. Trimming took 6 bases from V and 4 from J; bases not matched to a gene: 13. The CDR3 contains 17 residues. Written as DNA, the CDR3 is TGTGCCAGCAGAAAACCGGGACAGGGGGCAGGAGGGTACGAGCAGTACTTC. Translated: CASRKPGQGAGGYEQYF.

This clone occurred once. The genes are TRBV19 and TRBJ1-2; 7 nucleotides agree with TRBD1. The CDR3 totals 13 residues. V was clipped by 5 bases and J by 5 bases; unmatched bases: 5. Germline CDR1 is LNHDA and CDR2 is SQIVND (reference sequence). The CDR3 sequence: CASSPGQSYGYTF. CDR3 coding DNA: TGTGCCAGTAGTCCGGGACAGAGTTATGGCTACACCTTC.

This clone appeared a few times. The chain joins TRBV11-2 to TRBJ2-7; a weak D match, TRBD1 (5 bases). Germline V gene sequence: CDR1 SGHAT, CDR2 FQNNGV. V lost 3 bases and J 2 bases, leaving 11 bases between the germline ends. This CDR3 has 14 amino acids. The chain's CDR3 is CASSFQVGPYEQYF. The CDR3 nucleotides are TGTGCCAGCAGCTTCCAGGTGGGGCCCTACGAGCAGTACTTC.

This clone showed up just once. V is TRBV19 and J is TRBJ2-1; 11 bases match TRBD1. CDR3 length equals 14 residues. Germline V gene lookup returns CDR1 LNHDA and CDR2 SQIVND (reference sequence). The junction had 5 bases not matched to a gene; V was cut back by 7 bases and J by 6 bases. The CDR3 bases are TGTGCCAGTATACGGGACAGGGGGTCCAATGAGCAGTTCTTC. It specifies CASIRDRGSNEQFF.

The chain is built from TRBV19 and TRBJ2-5; D perhaps matches TRBD2 (6 bases). V lost 5 bases and J 3 bases, leaving 16 bases between the germline ends. There are 15 residues in the CDR3. The germline V gene encodes CDR1 LNHDA and CDR2 SQIVND (reference sequence). The CDR3 DNA sequence: TGTGCCAGTAGTCCGGCTGGAGCGGGTGAAGAGACCCAGTACTTC. This codes for CASSPAGAGEETQYF.

Of note for this clone: An end of the junction differs from the germline gene, which may be a read error. The chain recombines TRBV2 with TRBJ2-5, with D possibly TRBD2 on 6 matching bases. Germline lookup yields CDR1 SNHLY and CDR2 FYNNEI. The length of the CDR3 is 12 residues. The chain's CDR3 is CASSGWTREAHF. DNA for the CDR3: TGTGCCAGCAGTGGGTGGACGAGGGAGGCCCACTTC. Using reference TRBV2 and TRBJ2-5 for the parts outside the CDR3, the full variable domain is EPEVTQTPSHQVTQMGQEVILRCVPISNHLYFYWYRQILGQKVEFLVSFYNNEISEKSEIFDDQFSVERPDGSNFTLKIRSTKLEDSAMYFCASSGWTREAHFGPGTRLLVL.

V is TRBV27 and J is TRBJ2-4; the match to TRBD1 covers 7 bases. This CDR3 has 17 residues. The V gene's germline CDR1 is MNHEY and CDR2 SMNVEV (reference sequence). V lost 5 bases to trimming and J lost 0 bases; unmatched junction nucleotides: 10. The CDR3, as DNA: TGTGCCAGCAGTCCACAGGGGCTAATCCTAGCCAAAAACATTCAGTACTTC. Protein sequence: CASSPQGLILAKNIQYF.

The J gene is TRBJ2-5, the V gene TRBV3-1 (or the pseudogene TRBV3-2); possibly TRBD2 for D (5 bases). The CDR3 totals 12 residues. V was cut by 1 base and J by 7 bases, with 7 bases left in between. The germline CDR1 and CDR2 sequences are LGHDT and YNNKEL (reference sequence). CDR3 region: CASSQAEGTQYF. For the CDR3, the DNA is TGTGCCAGCAGCCAAGCCGAGGGGACCCAGTACTTC.

The rearrangement joins TRBV6-5 to TRBJ1-1, with D perhaps matching TRBD1 (6 bases). Trimming pared 9 bases from V and 2 bases from J, leaving 13 bases between. CDR1 MNHEY and CDR2 SVGAGI come from the germline V gene. The CDR3 loop spans 13 amino acids. The CDR3 spells CASFQGPNTEAFF. CDR3 DNA sequence: TGTGCCAGTTTCCAGGGGCCTAACACTGAAGCTTTCTTT.

The chain carries TRBV28 and TRBJ2-2; 7 bases align to TRBD1. The CDR3 extends over 14 amino acids. V lost 5 bases to trimming and J lost 3 bases; unmatched junction nucleotides: 3. Germline loops: CDR1 MDHEN, CDR2 SYDVKM. The CDR3 coding sequence is TGTGCCAGCAGTAATGACAGGGACACCGGGGAGCTGTTTTTT. Amino acid sequence: CASSNDRDTGELFF.

This rearrangement joins TRBV27 to TRBJ2-7; possible D gene TRBD1, 6 bases. The V and J ends lost 5 bases and 6 bases respectively, with 17 bases between them. CDR3 length: 14 residues. Germline lookup yields CDR1 MNHEY and CDR2 SMNVEV (reference sequence). CDR3 region: CASSPSQGSGEQYF. In DNA form, the CDR3 reads TGTGCCAGCAGTCCCTCACAGGGTTCGGGCGAGCAGTACTTC.

Written as DNA, the CDR3 is TGTGCCAGCAGCATTAGGCCCTCGGCGGGGGGGGGCTACGAGCAGTACTTC. This encodes CASSIRPSAGGGYEQYF. V usage is TRBV7-6 and J usage is TRBJ2-7, with 9 nucleotides matching TRBD2. The V gene's germline CDR1 is SGHVS and CDR2 FNYEAQ. The CDR3 contains 17 residues. Trimming took 5 bases from V and 3 from J; bases not matched to a gene: 14.

This chain uses TRBV27 with TRBJ2-7; 7 nucleotides agree with TRBD1. Germline V gene sequence: CDR1 MNHEY, CDR2 SMNVEV (reference sequence). There are 14 residues in the CDR3. V lost 4 bases to trimming and J lost 2 bases; unmatched junction nucleotides: 5. The CDR3 region is CASSYGDSTYEQYF. The CDR3 bases are TGTGCCAGCAGTTACGGGGACAGCACCTACGAGCAGTACTTC.